This TCR beta chain was sequenced for a study of T cell responses to AZD1222 COVID-19 vaccine. Produced via immunoSEQ multiplex PCR; TCRdb's table is partial and in-frame only. The profile shows about 150,000 clones, about 91% of them singletons. Details on this clone: No antigen is known for it.

Notes on the study in general: At study baseline, merely a handful of AZD1222 recipients were seropositive. Researchers report vaccine-associated CD4 TCRs spanning spike, with dominance at 160-218 and 743-854.

Germline V gene lookup returns CDR1 MNHEY and CDR2 SMNVEV (reference sequence). Germline trimming cut 5 bases from V and 7 bases from J; bases unmatched to any gene: 5. The CDR3 has 15 amino acids. Here the sequenced sample was peripheral blood, taken on day 0 of MenACWY control vaccination. The rearrangement links TRBV27 to TRBJ1-6; 10 nucleotides line up with TRBD1. The sequence was collected from an adult in good health. The CDR3 nucleotides are TGTGCCAGCAGTCCTGACAGGGGGCGAAATTCACCCCTCCACTTT. Its protein is CASSPDRGRNSPLHF.